This TCR beta chain is drawn from a study of molecular identifiers for immune sequencing clone quantification. This clonotype was counted at least ten times. What it recognizes is unknown. RNA fractions of 10%, 30% or 50% and roughly 18,000 to 1,000,000 sorted cells were the source of naive CD8 libraries. Sorting captured naive CD8 T cells as CD8+CD4-CCR7+CD45RA+. Whole-study results and caveats: Among effectors, clones above 20 RNA copies held over 97% of molecules; among naive cells, under 1%.

Each CDR3 protein gets one entry after TCRdb re-called the PCR reads with MiXCR. This table has approximately 550,000 distinct CDR3 sequences, 25% appearing once. CDR1 is KGHDR and CDR2 is SFDVKD in the germline V gene. The CDR3 extends over 13 amino acids. The V gene lost 2 bases and the J gene lost 7 bases, with 9 bases spanning the gap. The TCR comes from a human donor in good health. Some libraries in this study had Jurkat cell RNA spiked in. Sequenced input: naive CD8+ T cells from blood, with Jurkat cell RNA spiked in. Subset described: FACS-sorted CD8+CD4-CCR7+CD45RA+ naive T cells. The J gene is TRBJ2-3, the V gene TRBV24-1; D is unclear. CDR3 in amino acids: CATSDYGGNTQYF. The CDR3 coding sequence is TGTGCCACCAGTGATTATGGCGGAAATACGCAGTATTTT.